This T cell receptor (beta chain) was sequenced in a study of OX40 agonist ivuxolimab in advanced cancers. Here immunoSEQ multiplex PCR was the method, and the copy in TCRdb shows in-frame clones only, minus some. The repertoire holds about 92,000 clones, roughly 91% seen once, with 0.25% to 0.35% in the top ten. This CDR3 has 15 amino acids. Germline CDR1 SGHAT, CDR2 FQDESV (reference sequence). Trimming cost V 1 base and J 1 base, with 9 bases left between them. The chain joins TRBV11-1 to TRBJ2-3; a possible D gene is TRBD1 (6 bases). This specimen was CD4+ or CD8+ T cells sorted from blood, taken in a trial of the OX40 agonist ivuxolimab. The source of this sequence is an adult with an advanced solid tumor such as melanoma, head and neck, liver or kidney cancer. Here the CDR3 DNA reads TGTGCCAGCAGCTTAGTCGCAGGGGGCACAGATACGCAGTATTTT. It codes for CASSLVAGGTDTQYF.